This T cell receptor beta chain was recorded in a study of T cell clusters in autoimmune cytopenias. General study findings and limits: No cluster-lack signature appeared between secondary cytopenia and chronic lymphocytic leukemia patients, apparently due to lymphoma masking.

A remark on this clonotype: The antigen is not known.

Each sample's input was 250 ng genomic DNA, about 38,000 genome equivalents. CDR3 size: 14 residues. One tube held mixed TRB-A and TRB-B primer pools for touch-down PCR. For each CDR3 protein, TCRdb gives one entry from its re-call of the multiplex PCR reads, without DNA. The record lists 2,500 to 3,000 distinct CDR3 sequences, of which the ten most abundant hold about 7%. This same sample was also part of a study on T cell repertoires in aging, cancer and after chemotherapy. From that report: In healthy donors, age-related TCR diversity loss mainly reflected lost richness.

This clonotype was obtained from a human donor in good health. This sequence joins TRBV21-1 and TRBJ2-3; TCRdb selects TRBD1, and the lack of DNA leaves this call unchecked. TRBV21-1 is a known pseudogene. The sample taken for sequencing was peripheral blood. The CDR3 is CASSTMTATDTQYF.